The present T cell receptor (beta chain) was sequenced within a study of Graves' ophthalmopathy and Graves' hyperthyroidism. Remarks on this clonotype: What it binds is not known. A much larger clone lies a single base off, so this may be a read error.

From germline, CDR1 is MNHEY and CDR2 SVGEGT. The length of the CDR3 is 14 residues. Points from the study as a whole: Between ophthalmopathy and stable hyperthyroidism, a 13-signature model drew a separation with around 90% sensitivity and around 80% specificity.

The sequenced template was RNA, covering the TCR beta CDR3 region. An opening RT-PCR round employed HTBI primers and preceded a second-round multiplex PCR. MiXCR was run by TCRdb on the multiplex PCR reads, yielding one entry per CDR3 protein. The sample has hundreds of thousands of distinct CDR3 sequences; 13% to 15% are singletons. The sequence was collected from a woman under 40 with Graves' ophthalmopathy. The sequenced sample was blood. The chain is built from TRBV6-2 or TRBV6-3 and TRBJ1-5; D remains unclear. CDR3 DNA: TGTGCCAGCAGCTTAAGGTCGTACAATCATCCCCAGCATTTT. Translating it yields CASSLRSYNHPQHF.